A selection of T cell receptor beta chains follows, all from one sample in a study of chemoradiotherapy in HPV16-positive cancers. The method was immunoSEQ multiplex PCR; TCRdb's version includes in-frame clones alone and lacks a portion of them. Found here are some 10,000 clones, around 90% of them singletons; the top ten hold about 12%. The specimen comprised blood, sampled from a patient who underwent chemoradiotherapy. The receptor set was obtained from a human donor with HPV-associated anogenital cancer. Both conserved end residues are part of each CDR3. Each record gives: D gene, V gene, J gene, clone size, CDR3 protein, CDR3 DNA. The D gene is left open where the match is weak. Not all rows give a size; the values are once, few, many and, for expanded clones, a class.

>.|TRBV27|TRBJ1-6|.
CASSNREGDSPLHF
TGTGCCAGCAGTAACAGAGAAGGGGATTCACCCCTCCACTTT
>.|TRBV18|TRBJ2-5|.
CASSPETGLQETQYF
TGTGCCAGCTCACCAGAAACAGGACTCCAAGAGACCCAGTACTTC
>.|TRBV2|TRBJ2-4|.
CASSDVQLGNIQYF
TGTGCCAGCAGTGACGTTCAGCTTGGAAACATTCAGTACTTC
>.|TRBV6-5|TRBJ1-1|.
CASRATRGPKTEAFF
TGTGCCAGCAGGGCTACTCGAGGGCCGAAGACTGAAGCTTTCTTT
>TRBD1|TRBV7-9|TRBJ1-2|.
CASSEDRTYGGYTF
TGTGCCAGCAGCGAGGACAGGACTTATGGAGGCTACACCTTC
>TRBD2|TRBV7-8|TRBJ2-2|.
CASTWGGSDTGELFF
TGTGCCAGCACCTGGGGGGGTAGCGACACCGGGGAGCTGTTTTTT
>.|TRBV4-1|TRBJ2-1|once
CASSQEGTRDNEQFF
TGCGCCAGCAGCCAAGAAGGGACGAGGGACAATGAGCAGTTCTTC
>TRBD2|TRBV10-2|TRBJ2-3|.
CASSDQSSGGEIRKADTQYF
TGCGCCAGCAGTGATCAATCTAGCGGGGGGGAAATACGTAAGGCAGATACGCAGTATTTT
>.|TRBV6-1|TRBJ2-7|.
CASSGTYHSYEQYF
TGTGCCAGCAGTGGGACGTACCACTCCTACGAGCAGTACTTC
>TRBD2|TRBV7-8|TRBJ2-7|once
CASSLVRPVAGGSVYEQYF
TGTGCCAGCAGCTTAGTTAGACCTGTTGCGGGGGGATCTGTCTACGAGCAGTACTTC
>.|TRBV5-1|TRBJ1-4|.
CASSLDGTLGEKLFF
TGCGCCAGCAGCTTGGACGGGACCTTGGGGGAAAAACTGTTTTTT
>.|TRBV5-6|TRBJ1-2|.
CASSSGLIYGYTF
TGTGCCAGCAGCTCGGGACTAATCTATGGCTACACCTTC